This TCR beta chain is drawn from a study of cytotoxic CD8 clonotypes in ibrutinib-treated CLL. This clone was recorded once. The junction had 4 bases not matched to a gene; V was cut back by 1 base and J by 9 bases. CDR3 size: 13 residues. Germline CDR1 and CDR2: SGHRS and YFSETQ. The table came from immunoSEQ multiplex PCR; TCRdb's copy has only in-frame clones and leaves some out. The table has around 150,000 clones, approximately 90% seen once; the top ten hold roughly 3%. This material consisted of PBMCs, taken at disease progression, from a patient treated with ibrutinib. This sequence originates from a human donor with chronic lymphocytic leukemia. V usage is TRBV5-1 and J usage is TRBJ2-1, with 7 bases identical to TRBD2. The CDR3 sequence is CASSLSTSSEQFF. CDR3 bases: TGCGCCAGCAGCTTGTCGACTAGCAGTGAGCAGTTCTTC.